This T cell receptor beta chain was found in a study of a mutant IDH1 vaccine in newly diagnosed glioma. Study overall: The therapy given earlier, which was standard therapy, consisted of radiotherapy, temozolomide, or both, and most of the patients received both.

CDR3 length: 15 residues. From germline, CDR1 is ENHRY and CDR2 SYGVKD. Trimming cost V 10 bases and J 0 bases, with 17 bases left between them. Time point defined: baseline, week 1 (first vaccination visit). Described treatment: pre-vaccination baseline after standard-of-care therapy. Assay used: immunoSEQ multiplex PCR; TCRdb lists only in-frame clones, some missing. The sample consists of under 80,000 clones, 80% to 90% of them appearing once. The V and J genes are TRBV10-3 and TRBJ2-3; D is unresolved. The sequences come from PBMCs, collected from a glioma patient treated with radiotherapy, temozolomide or both. The TCR originated in a man aged 30 to 45 with glioma. In nucleotides, the CDR3 is TGTGCCACCAGACCCGGCCAGGACAGCACAGATACGCAGTATTTT. Residues: CATRPGQDSTDTQYF.